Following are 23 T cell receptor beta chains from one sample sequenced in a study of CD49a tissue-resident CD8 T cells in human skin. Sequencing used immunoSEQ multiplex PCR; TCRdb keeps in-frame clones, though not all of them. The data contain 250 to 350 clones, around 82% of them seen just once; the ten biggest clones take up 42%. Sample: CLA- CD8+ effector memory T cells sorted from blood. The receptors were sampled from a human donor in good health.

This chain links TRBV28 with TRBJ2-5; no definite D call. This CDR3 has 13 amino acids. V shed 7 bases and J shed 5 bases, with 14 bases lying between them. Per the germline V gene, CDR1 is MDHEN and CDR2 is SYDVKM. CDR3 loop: CASKRSPDETQYF. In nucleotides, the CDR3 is TGTGCCAGCAAACGGTCCCCCGATGAGACCCAGTACTTC.

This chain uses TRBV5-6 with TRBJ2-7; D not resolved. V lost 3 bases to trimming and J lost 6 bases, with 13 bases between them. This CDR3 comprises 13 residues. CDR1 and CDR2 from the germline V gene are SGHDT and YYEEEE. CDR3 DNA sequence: TGTGCCAGCAGCTGGCCGCACAGCCCCGAGCAGTACTTC. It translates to CASSWPHSPEQYF. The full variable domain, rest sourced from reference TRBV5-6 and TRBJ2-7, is DAGVTQSPTHLIKTRGQQVTLRCSPKSGHDTVSWYQQALGQGPQFIFQYYEEEERQRGNFPDRFSGHQFPNYSSELNVNALLLGDSALYLCASSWPHSPEQYFGPGTRLTVT.

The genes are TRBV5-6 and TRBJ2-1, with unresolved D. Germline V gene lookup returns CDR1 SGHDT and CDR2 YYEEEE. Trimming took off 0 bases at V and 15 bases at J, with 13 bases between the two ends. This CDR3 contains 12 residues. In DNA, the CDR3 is TGTGCCAGCAGCTTGGCCGTGGCAGAGGCGTTCTTC. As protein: CASSLAVAEAFF.

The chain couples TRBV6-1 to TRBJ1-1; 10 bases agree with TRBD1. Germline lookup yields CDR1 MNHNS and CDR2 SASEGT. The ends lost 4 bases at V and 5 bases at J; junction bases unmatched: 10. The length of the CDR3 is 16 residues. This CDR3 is CASSVKTGGGGTEAFF. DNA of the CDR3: TGTGCCAGCAGTGTTAAGACAGGGGGCGGTGGAACTGAAGCTTTCTTT.

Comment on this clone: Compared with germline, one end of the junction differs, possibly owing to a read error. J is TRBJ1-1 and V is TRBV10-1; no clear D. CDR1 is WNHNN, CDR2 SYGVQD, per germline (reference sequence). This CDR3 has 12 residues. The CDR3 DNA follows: TGCGCCAGCAGTGAAGCTAGAAACGCCTTGTACTTT. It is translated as CASSEARNALYF.

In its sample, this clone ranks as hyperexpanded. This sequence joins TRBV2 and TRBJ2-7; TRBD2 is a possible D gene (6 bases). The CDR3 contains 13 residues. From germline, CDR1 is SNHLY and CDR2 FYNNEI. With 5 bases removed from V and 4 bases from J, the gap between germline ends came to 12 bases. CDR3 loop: CASSWGTGYEQYF. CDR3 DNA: TGTGCCAGCAGTTGGGGGACTGGTTACGAGCAGTACTTC.

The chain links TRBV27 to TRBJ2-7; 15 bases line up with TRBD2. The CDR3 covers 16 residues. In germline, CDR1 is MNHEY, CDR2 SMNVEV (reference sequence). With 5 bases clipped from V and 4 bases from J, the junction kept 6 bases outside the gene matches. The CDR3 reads CASSITGTSGRYEQYF. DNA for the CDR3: TGTGCCAGCAGTATTACCGGGACTAGCGGGAGGTACGAGCAGTACTTC.

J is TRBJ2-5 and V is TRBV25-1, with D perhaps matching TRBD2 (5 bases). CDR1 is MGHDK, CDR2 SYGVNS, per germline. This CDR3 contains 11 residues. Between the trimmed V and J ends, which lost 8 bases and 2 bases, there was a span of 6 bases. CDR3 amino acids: CASGGQETQYF. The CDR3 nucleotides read TGTGCCAGCGGCGGGCAAGAGACCCAGTACTTC. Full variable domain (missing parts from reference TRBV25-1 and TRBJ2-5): EADIYQTPRYLVIGTGKKITLECSQTMGHDKMYWYQQDPGMELHLIHYSYGVNSTEKGDLSSESTVSRIRTEHFPLTLESARPSHTSQYLCASGGQETQYFGPGTRLLVL.

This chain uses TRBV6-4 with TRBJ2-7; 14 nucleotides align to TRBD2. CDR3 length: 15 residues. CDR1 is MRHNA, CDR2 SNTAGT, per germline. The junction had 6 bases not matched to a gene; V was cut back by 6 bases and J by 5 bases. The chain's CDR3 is CASREGLAGGNEQYF. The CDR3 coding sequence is TGTGCCAGCAGAGAAGGACTAGCGGGAGGAAACGAGCAGTACTTC.

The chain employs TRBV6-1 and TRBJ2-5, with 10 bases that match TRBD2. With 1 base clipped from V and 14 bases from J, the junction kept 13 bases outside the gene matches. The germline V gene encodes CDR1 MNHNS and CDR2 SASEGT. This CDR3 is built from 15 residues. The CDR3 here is CASSEGTSGSYEQYF. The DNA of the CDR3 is TGTGCCAGCAGTGAAGGGACTAGCGGCTCCTACGAGCAATACTTC.

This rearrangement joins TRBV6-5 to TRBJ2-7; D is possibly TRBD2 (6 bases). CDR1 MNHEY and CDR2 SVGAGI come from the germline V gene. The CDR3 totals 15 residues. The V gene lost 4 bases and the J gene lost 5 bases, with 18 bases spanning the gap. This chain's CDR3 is CASSSLGEESDEQYF. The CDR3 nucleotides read TGTGCCAGCAGTTCCTTGGGGGAGGAAAGTGACGAGCAGTACTTC.

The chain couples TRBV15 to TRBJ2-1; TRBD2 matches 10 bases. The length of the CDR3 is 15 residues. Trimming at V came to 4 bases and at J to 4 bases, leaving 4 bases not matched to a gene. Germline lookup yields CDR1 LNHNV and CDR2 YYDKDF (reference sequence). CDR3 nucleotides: TGTGCCACCAGCAACCCAGCGGGAGGGTACAATGAGCAGTTCTTC. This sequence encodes CATSNPAGGYNEQFF.

This CDR3 reads CASSSRTGQGEQYF. In DNA, the CDR3 is TGTGCCAGCAGTTCCAGGACAGGGCAAGGCGAGCAGTACTTC. V gene TRBV25-1 combines with J gene TRBJ2-7, with 8 bases that match TRBD1. Germline CDR1 and CDR2: MGHDK and SYGVNS. Trimming removed 5 bases from V and 6 bases from J; junction bases left unmatched: 9. The CDR3 is 14 amino acids.

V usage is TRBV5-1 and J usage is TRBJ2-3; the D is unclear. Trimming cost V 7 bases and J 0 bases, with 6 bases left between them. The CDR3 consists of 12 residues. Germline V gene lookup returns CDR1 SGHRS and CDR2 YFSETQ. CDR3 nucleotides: TGCGCCAGCCAAAAAAGCACAGATACGCAGTATTTT. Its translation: CASQKSTDTQYF.

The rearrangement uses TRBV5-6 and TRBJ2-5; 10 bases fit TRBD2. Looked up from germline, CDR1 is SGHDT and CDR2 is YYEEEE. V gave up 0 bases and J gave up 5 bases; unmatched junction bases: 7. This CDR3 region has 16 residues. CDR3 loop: CASSLALAGARETQYF. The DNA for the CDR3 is TGTGCCAGCAGCTTGGCCCTAGCGGGAGCGAGGGAGACCCAGTACTTC. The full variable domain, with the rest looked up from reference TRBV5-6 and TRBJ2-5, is DAGVTQSPTHLIKTRGQQVTLRCSPKSGHDTVSWYQQALGQGPQFIFQYYEEEERQRGNFPDRFSGHQFPNYSSELNVNALLLGDSALYLCASSLALAGARETQYFGPGTRLLVL.

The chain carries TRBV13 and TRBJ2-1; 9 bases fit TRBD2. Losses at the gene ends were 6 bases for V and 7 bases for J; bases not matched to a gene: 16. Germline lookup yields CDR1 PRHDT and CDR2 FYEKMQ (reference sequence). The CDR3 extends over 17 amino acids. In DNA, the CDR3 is TGTGCCAGCAGATCAACCGGGACTAGCTTGGTAAAAAATGAGCAGTTCTTC. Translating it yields CASRSTGTSLVKNEQFF.

The CDR3 loop is CASSRTVDGANVLTF. As DNA, the CDR3 is TGTGCCAGCAGCCGGACTGTGGATGGGGCCAACGTCCTGACTTTC. The genes are TRBV6-5 and TRBJ2-6, with D tentatively TRBD2 (5 bases). This CDR3 is built from 15 residues. CDR1 is MNHEY and CDR2 is SVGAGI in the germline V gene. V lost 6 bases, J lost 3 bases, and 12 bases lay in between.

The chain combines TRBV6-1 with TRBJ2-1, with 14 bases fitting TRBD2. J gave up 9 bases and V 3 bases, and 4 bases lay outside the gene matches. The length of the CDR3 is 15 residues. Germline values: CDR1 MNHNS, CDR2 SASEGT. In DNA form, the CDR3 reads TGTGCCAGCAGTGACGGGACTAGCGGGAGTAGTGAGCAGTTCTTC. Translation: CASSDGTSGSSEQFF.

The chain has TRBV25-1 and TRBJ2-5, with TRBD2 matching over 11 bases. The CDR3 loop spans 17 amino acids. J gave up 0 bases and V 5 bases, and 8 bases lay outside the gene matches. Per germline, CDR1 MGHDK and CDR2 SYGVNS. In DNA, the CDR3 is TGTGCCAGCAGTAGTACCGGGACTAGCGGATACCAAGAGACCCAGTACTTC. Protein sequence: CASSSTGTSGYQETQYF.

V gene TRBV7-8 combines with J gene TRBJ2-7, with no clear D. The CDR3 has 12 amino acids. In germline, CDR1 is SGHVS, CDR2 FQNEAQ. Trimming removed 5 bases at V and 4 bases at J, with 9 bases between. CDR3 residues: CASSGHSYEQYF. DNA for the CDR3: TGTGCCAGCAGCGGGCACAGTTACGAGCAGTACTTC.

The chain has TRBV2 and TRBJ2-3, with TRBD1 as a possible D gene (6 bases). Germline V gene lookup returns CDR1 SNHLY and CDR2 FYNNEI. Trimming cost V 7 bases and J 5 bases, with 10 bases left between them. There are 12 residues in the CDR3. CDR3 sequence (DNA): TGTGCCAGCACCTACAGGGAAGATACGCAGTATTTT. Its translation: CASTYREDTQYF.

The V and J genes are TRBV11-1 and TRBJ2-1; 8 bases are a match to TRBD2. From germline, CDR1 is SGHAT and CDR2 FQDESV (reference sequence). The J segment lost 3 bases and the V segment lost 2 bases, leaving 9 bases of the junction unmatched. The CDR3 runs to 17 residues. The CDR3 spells CASSLTLAASIYNEQFF. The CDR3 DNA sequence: TGTGCCAGCAGCTTAACACTAGCGGCTTCTATCTACAATGAGCAGTTCTTC.

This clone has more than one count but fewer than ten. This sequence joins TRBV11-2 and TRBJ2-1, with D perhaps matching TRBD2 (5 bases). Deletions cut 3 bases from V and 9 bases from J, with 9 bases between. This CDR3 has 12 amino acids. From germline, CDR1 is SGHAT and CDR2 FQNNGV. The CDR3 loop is CASSFSGIEQFF. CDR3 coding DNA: TGTGCCAGCAGCTTCTCGGGGATTGAGCAGTTCTTC.